The entry below gives a single T cell receptor (beta chain) sequence along with its context. CDR1 is DFQATT, CDR2 SNEGSKA, per germline (reference sequence). The CDR3 loop spans 15 amino acids. The data derive from a study of blood T cells in healthy people across ages. The authors ran a second PCR of 7 to 11 cycles using a sample-barcoded 5' primer and a J-beta primer mix. TCRdb ran MiXCR on the 5' RACE reads and lists one entry per CDR3 protein. The table has more than 650,000 distinct CDR3 sequences, 20% to 25% seen once; the top ten hold 22%. Source material: blood. The chain joins TRBV20-1 to TRBJ2-5, with D possibly TRBD2 on 5 matching bases. TRBJ2-1 matches the DNA end more closely, so the J call is doubtful. This receptor was identified in a man between 65 and 85 years old in good health. The CDR3 sequence: CSARPGGWAGEEQFF. The CDR3 DNA reads as TGCAGTGCTAGGCCCGGCGGGTGGGCCGGGGAGGAGCAGTTCTTC.